The clone carrying this T cell receptor beta chain came up a few times. Its antigen remains unidentified. One end of the junction varies from germline; a read error may be responsible. Using its own MiXCR run on the reads, TCRdb lists one record per CDR3 protein. The sample has around 770,000 distinct CDR3 sequences, almost 30% seen once. The sample belongs to a study of T cell repertoires in cytomegalovirus infection. Study-level background: An indication of both CMV infection and matching HLA type came from public TCR beta signatures.

Broader study findings: CMV-specific HLA-C-restricted TCR beta clonotypes dominated the ex vivo response.

The CDR3 loop spans 16 amino acids. This clonotype originated in a human donor in good health (CMV status not recorded). Some clones in this sample may be carry-over from other donors' samples. The sample consisted of cultured CD8+ T cells from PBMCs, taken from culture after CMV antigen stimulation. The chain has TRBV12-3 or TRBV12-4 and TRBJ2-1; 7 nucleotides match TRBD2. Here the CDR3 DNA reads TGTGCCAGCAGTTTTGGGGGGGGGAGCTCCTACAACGAGCAGTTCTTC. This gives the protein CASSFGGGSSYNEQFF.